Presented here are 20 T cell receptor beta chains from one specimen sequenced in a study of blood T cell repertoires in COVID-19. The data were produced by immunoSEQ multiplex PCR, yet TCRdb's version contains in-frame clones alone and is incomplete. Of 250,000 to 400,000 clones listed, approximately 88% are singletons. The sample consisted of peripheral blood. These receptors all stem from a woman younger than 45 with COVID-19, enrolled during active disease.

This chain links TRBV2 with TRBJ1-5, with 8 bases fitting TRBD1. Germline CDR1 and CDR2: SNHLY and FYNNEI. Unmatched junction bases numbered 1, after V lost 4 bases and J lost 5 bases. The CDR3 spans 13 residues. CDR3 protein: CASSAGGDQPQHF. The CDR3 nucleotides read TGTGCCAGCAGTGCAGGGGGCGATCAGCCCCAGCATTTT.

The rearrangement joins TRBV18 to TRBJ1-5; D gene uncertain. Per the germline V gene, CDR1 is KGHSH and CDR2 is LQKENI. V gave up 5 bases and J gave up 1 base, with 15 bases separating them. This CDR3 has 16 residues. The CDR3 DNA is TGTGCCAGCTCATCCATCCCGGGTTCAAGCAATCAGCCCCAGCATTTT. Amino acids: CASSSIPGSSNQPQHF.

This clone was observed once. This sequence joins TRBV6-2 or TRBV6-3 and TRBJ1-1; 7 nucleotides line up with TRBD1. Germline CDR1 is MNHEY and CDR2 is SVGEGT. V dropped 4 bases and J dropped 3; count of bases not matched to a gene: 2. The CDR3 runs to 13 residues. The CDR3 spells CASSFDRDTEAFF. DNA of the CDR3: TGTGCCAGCAGTTTCGACAGGGACACTGAAGCTTTCTTT.

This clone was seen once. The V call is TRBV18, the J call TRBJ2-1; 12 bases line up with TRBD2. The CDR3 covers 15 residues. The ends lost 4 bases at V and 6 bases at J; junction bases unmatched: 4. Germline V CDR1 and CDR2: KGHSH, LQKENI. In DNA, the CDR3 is TGTGCCAGCTCACTAGCTAGCGGGGGGGCCAATGAGCAGTTCTTC. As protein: CASSLASGGANEQFF.

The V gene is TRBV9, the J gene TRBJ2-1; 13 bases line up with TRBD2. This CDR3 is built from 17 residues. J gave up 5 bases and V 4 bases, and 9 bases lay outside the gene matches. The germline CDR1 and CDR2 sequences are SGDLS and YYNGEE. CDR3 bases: TGTGCCAGCAGCCCAGTGGGGGGACTAGCGGGGAACAATGAGCAGTTCTTC. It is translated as CASSPVGGLAGNNEQFF.

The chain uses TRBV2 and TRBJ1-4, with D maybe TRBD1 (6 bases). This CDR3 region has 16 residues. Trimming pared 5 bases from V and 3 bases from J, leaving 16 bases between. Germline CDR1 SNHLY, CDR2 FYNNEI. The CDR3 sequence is CASSSGHPGANEKLFF. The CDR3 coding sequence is TGTGCCAGCAGTTCGGGACACCCCGGGGCTAATGAAAAACTGTTTTTT.

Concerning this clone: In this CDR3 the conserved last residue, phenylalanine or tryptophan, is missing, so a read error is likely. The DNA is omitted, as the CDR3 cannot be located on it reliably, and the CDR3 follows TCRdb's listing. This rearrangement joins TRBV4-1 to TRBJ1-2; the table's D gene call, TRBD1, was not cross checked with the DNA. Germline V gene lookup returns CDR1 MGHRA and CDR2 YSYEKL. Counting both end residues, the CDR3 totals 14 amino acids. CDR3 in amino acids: CASSQLPMQGAIGL.

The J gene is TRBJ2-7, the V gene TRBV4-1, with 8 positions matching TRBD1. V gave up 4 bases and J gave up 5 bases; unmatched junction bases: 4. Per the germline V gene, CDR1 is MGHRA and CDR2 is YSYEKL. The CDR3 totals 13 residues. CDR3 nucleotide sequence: TGCGCCAGCAGCCTACGGACAGGGAACGAGCAGTACTTC. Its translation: CASSLRTGNEQYF.

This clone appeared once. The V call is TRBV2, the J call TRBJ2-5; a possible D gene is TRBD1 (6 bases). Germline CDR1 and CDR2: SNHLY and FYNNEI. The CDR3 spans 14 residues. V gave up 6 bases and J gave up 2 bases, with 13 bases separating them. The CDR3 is CASRTDRYQETQYF. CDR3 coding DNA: TGTGCCAGCAGGACCGACAGGTATCAAGAGACCCAGTACTTC.

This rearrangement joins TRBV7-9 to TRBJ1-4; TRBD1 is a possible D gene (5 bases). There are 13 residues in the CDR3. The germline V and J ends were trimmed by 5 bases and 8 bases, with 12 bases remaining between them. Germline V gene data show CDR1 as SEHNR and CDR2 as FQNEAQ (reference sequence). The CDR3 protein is CASSTGVGEKLFF. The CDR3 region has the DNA TGTGCCAGCAGCACAGGAGTGGGGGAAAAACTGTTTTTT. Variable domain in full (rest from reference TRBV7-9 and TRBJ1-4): DTGVSQNPRHKITKRGQNVTFRCDPISEHNRLYWYRQTLGQGPEFLTYFQNEAQLEKSRLLSDRFSAERPKGSFSTLEIQRTEQGDSAMYLCASSTGVGEKLFFGSGTQLSVL.

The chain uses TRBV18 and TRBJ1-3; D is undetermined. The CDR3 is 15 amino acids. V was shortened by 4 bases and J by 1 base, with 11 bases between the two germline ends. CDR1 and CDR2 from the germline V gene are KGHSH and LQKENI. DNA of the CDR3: TGTGCCAGCTCACAAGGGAGCATATCTGGAAACACCATATATTTT. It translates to CASSQGSISGNTIYF.

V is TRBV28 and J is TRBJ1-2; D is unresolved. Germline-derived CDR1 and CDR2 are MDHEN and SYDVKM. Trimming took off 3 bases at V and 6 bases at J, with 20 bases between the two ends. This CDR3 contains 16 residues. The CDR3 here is CASSFGGPIIGDGYTF. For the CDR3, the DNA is TGTGCCAGCAGTTTTGGAGGGCCCATAATTGGGGATGGCTACACCTTC.

CDR3 nucleotides: TGTGCCAGCACCGACGACCGGGAACTCAAGGGCTACACCTTC. Amino acid sequence: CASTDDRELKGYTF. The chain combines TRBV5-6 with TRBJ1-2; D remains unclear. This CDR3 comprises 14 residues. The germline CDR1 and CDR2 sequences are SGHDT and YYEEEE. V lost 6 bases, J lost 8 bases, and 20 bases lay in between.

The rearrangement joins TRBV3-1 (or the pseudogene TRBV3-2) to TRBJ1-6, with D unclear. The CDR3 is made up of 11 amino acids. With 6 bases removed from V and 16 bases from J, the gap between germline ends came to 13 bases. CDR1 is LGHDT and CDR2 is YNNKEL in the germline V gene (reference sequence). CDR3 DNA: TGTGCCAGCAGTTCCCCTCGGGGTCTCCACTTT. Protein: CASSSPRGLHF.

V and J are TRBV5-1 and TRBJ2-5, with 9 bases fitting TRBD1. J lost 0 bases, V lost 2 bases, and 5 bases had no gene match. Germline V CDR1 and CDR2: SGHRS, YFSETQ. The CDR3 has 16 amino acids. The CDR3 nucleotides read TGCGCCAGCAGCTTTGGGGACAGGGCCCACCAAGAGACCCAGTACTTC. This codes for CASSFGDRAHQETQYF.

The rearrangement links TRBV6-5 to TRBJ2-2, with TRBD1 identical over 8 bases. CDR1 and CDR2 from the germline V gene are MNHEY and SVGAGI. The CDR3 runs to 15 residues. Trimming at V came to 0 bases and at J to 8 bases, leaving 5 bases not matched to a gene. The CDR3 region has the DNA TGTGCCAGCAGTTACTCGGCAGGGGGCGTAGGGGAGCTGTTTTTT. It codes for CASSYSAGGVGELFF.

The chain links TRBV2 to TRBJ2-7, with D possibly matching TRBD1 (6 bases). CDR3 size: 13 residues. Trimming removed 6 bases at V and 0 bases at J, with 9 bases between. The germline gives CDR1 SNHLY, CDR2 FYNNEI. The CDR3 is CASRTGVSYEQYF. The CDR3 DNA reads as TGTGCCAGCAGGACAGGAGTCTCCTACGAGCAGTACTTC.

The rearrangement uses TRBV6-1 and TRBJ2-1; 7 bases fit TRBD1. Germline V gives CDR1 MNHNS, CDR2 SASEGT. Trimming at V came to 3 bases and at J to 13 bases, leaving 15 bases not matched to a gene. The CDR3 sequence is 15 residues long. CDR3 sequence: CASSDLTGAATGQFF. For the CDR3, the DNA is TGTGCCAGCAGTGATTTAACAGGGGCCGCTACGGGACAGTTCTTC.

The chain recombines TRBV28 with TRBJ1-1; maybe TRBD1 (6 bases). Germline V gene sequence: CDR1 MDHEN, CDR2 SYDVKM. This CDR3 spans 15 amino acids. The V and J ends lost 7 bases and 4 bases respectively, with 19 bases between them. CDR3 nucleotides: TGTGCCAGCAACGAATTAGGGGGGGAGTTCACTGAAGCTTTCTTT. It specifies CASNELGGEFTEAFF.

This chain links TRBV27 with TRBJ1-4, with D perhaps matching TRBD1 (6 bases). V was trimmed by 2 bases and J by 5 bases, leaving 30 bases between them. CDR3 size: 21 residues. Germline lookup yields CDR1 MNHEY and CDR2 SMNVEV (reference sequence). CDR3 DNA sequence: TGTGCCAGCAGTTTAATATCTCCCGGGACACACTCCCTAACCCTAAATGAAAAACTGTTTTTT. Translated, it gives CASSLISPGTHSLTLNEKLFF.